Below, one T cell receptor beta chain is given with its context. This entry is derived from a study of control samples from healthy donors and cancer patients. Looked up from germline, CDR1 is SGHRS and CDR2 is YFSETQ. This CDR3 has 14 residues. V dropped 2 bases and J dropped 6 bases, with 13 bases sitting between them. The data were produced by immunoSEQ multiplex PCR, yet TCRdb's version contains in-frame clones alone and is incomplete. The table includes 170,000 or so clones, 91% detected once. This rearrangement joins TRBV5-1 to TRBJ2-3; possible D gene TRBD1, 6 bases. The source material was blood. This sequence was found in a woman aged 40-49 years in good health. The CDR3: CASSFTDGQDTQYF. For the CDR3, the DNA is TGCGCCAGCAGCTTTACCGACGGACAGGATACGCAGTATTTT.